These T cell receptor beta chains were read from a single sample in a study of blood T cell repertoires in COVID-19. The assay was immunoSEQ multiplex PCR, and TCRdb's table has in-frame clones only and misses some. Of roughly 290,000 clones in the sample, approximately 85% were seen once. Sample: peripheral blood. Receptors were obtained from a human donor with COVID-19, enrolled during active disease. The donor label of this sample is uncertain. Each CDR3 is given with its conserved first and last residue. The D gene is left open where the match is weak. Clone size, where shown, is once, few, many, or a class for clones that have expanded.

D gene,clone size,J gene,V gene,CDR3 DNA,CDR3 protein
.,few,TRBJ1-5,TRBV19,TGTGCCAGTAGTATCGGAACAGCATATAGCAATCAGCCCCAGCATTTT,CASSIGTAYSNQPQHF
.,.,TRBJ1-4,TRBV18,TGTGCCAGCTCCCCTTTTTCAGGGGCCGATGAAAAACTGTTTTTT,CASSPFSGADEKLFF
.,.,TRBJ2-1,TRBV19,TGTGCCAGTACGGTGGGCGGGGTAAGCTCCTACAATGAGCAGTTCTTC,CASTVGGVSSYNEQFF
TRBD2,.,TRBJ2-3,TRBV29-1,TGCAGCGCCCCTAGACTAGCGGGTTCGGATACGCAGTATTTT,CSAPRLAGSDTQYF
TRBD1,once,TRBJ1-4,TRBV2,TGTGCCAGCAGTCCCGGGACAGGGAATGAAAAACTGTTTTTT,CASSPGTGNEKLFF
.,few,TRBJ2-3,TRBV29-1,TGCAGCGTTGCCTCCTCAGGGGCAGCAGATACGCAGTATTTT,CSVASSGAADTQYF
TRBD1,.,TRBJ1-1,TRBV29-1,TGCAGCGTCGGACAGGGAGGAACTGAAGCTTTCTTT,CSVGQGGTEAFF
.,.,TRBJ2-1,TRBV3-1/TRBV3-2,TGTGCCAGCAGCCAAGTAACTGGGGGGATCGGTGAGCAGTTCTTC,CASSQVTGGIGEQFF
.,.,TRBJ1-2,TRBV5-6,TGTGCCAGCAGCTTGCAACTGACTATGGAATATGGCTACACCTTC,CASSLQLTMEYGYTF
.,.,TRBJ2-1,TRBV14,TGTGCCAGCAGCCCCTCTTCCGCGGCGAATGAGCAGTTCTTC,CASSPSSAANEQFF
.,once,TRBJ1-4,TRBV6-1,TGTGCCAGCAGTGAAGCAAATAACAGGGTAAATGAAAAACTGTTTTTT,CASSEANNRVNEKLFF
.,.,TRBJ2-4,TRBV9,TGTGCCAGCAGCCCCCAATACGGCGGGAACATTCAGTACTTC,CASSPQYGGNIQYF
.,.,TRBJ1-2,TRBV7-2,TGTGCCAGCAGCTTAGCGGGCCTCTATGGCTACACCTTC,CASSLAGLYGYTF
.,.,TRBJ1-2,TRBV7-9,TGTGCCAGCAGCGGACTCAACTATGGCTACACCTTC,CASSGLNYGYTF
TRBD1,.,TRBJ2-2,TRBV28,TGTGCCAGCAGAACCGGGACAGGGAAACCCGGGGAGCTGTTTTTT,CASRTGTGKPGELFF